Listed here are 23 T cell receptor beta chains from one sample, sequenced in a study of blood T cells in healthy people across ages (dated by TCRdb to between 2014 and 2017). Libraries were prepared through 5' RACE. Instrument on record: Illumina HiSeq 2500. The second PCR ran for roughly 7 to 11 cycles and used a J-beta primer mix along with a sample-barcoded 5' primer. TCRdb reprocessing: public reads trimmed at Q25 with fastp, clones called with MiXCR, in-frame beta chains kept. Under each unique CDR3 protein, matching rows form one entry showing the most common genes and DNA. The sample data list about 800,000 distinct CDR3 sequences, and 20% to 25% of these were observed just once. Clones ranked in the top ten supply around 3.6% of the sample. These data also featured in a second study, about T cells of mothers and their children.

Sequenced sample: blood. Source of these receptors: a boy between 10 and 17 years old in good health.

The chain carries TRBV9 and TRBJ1-1; D is perhaps TRBD1 (5 bases). The germline V and J ends were trimmed by 0 bases and 4 bases, with 10 bases remaining between them. The V gene's germline CDR1 is SGDLS and CDR2 YYNGEE. The CDR3 covers 14 residues. The CDR3, as DNA: TGTGCCAGCAGCGTAGCCGGGGACGGCACTGAAGCTTTCTTT. It encodes CASSVAGDGTEAFF.

This clonotype was picked up a small number of times. Here the CDR3 DNA reads TGTGCCAGCAGCCGCGTCAGGGGCAACGAGCAGTACTTC. Its protein is CASSRVRGNEQYF. This chain links TRBV3-1 with TRBJ2-5; TRBD1 might be the D (6 bases). The end of the DNA aligns better with TRBJ2-7, so the J call may be wrong. The germline V gene encodes CDR1 LGHDT and CDR2 YNNKEL (reference sequence). The CDR3 loop spans 13 amino acids.

V and J are TRBV12-3 or TRBV12-4 and TRBJ2-2; either TRBD1 or TRBD2 may supply D (5 bases each). Trimming left V 2 bases short and J 6 bases short, with 13 bases between. This CDR3 contains 15 residues. The CDR3 DNA sequence: TGTGCCAGCAGTTTATCCGGGGCCGGGGCCGGGGAGCTGTTTTTT. The encoded protein is CASSLSGAGAGELFF.

The CDR3 region has the DNA TGCGCCAGCACCCGAGAGGGGGGGCTCGACACCGGGGAGCTGTTTTTT. Translation: CASTREGGLDTGELFF. This rearrangement joins TRBV4-1 to TRBJ2-2; perhaps TRBD2 as D (7 bases). The CDR3 spans 16 residues. The V end was cut by 7 bases, the J end by 3 bases, with 18 bases between. In germline, CDR1 is MGHRA, CDR2 YSYEKL.

The V and J genes are TRBV6-5 and TRBJ2-5; TRBD1 is a possible D gene (6 bases). Germline CDR1 MNHEY, CDR2 SVGAGI. This CDR3 has 13 residues. V gave up 8 bases and J gave up 5 bases, with 15 bases separating them. CDR3: CASRRGMEETQYF. The CDR3 DNA follows: TGTGCCAGCCGCAGGGGAATGGAGGAGACCCAGTACTTC.

On this clonotype: One end of the junction fails to match germline, which may point to a read error. V is TRBV6-2 or TRBV6-3 and J is TRBJ2-1; D remains ambiguous. Per germline, CDR1 MNHEY and CDR2 SVGEGT. The CDR3 is 14 residues long. The CDR3 loop reads CASTYSPTYNEQFF. The CDR3 nucleotides read TGTGCCAGCACTTACTCCCCGACCTACAATGAGCAGTTCTTC.

The chain employs TRBV4-3 and TRBJ1-4; D unclear. The CDR3 totals 18 residues. V was clipped by 0 bases and J by 0 bases, with 14 bases between them. Germline V gene sequence: CDR1 LGHNA, CDR2 YSLEER. The DNA for the CDR3 is TGCGCCAGCAGCCAAGAAGTTCAAGGTGGAGCAACTAATGAAAAACTGTTTTTT. Protein product: CASSQEVQGGATNEKLFF.

This clonotype has only a few counts. The chain is built from TRBV5-1 and TRBJ2-7; 10 nucleotides line up with TRBD2. CDR3 length equals 16 residues. The V segment lost 1 base and the J segment 2 bases; nucleotides outside the gene matches: 6. In germline, CDR1 is SGHRS, CDR2 YFSETQ. CDR3 sequence: CASSLPPLAGAYEQYF. CDR3 nucleotides: TGCGCCAGCAGCTTGCCACCGCTAGCGGGGGCCTACGAGCAGTACTTC. Complete variable domain (other parts from reference TRBV5-1 and TRBJ2-7): KAGVTQTPRYLIKTRGQQVTLSCSPISGHRSVSWYQQTPGQGLQFLFEYFSETQRNKGNFPGRFSGRQFSNSRSEMNVSTLELGDSALYLCASSLPPLAGAYEQYFGPGTRLTVT.

This clonotype was counted only a few times. The chain is built from TRBV19 and TRBJ2-1; TRBD2 might be the D (5 bases). V lost 1 base and J 8 bases, leaving 6 bases between the germline ends. This CDR3 has 12 amino acids. CDR1 and CDR2 from the germline V gene are LNHDA and SQIVND (reference sequence). In nucleotides, the CDR3 is TGTGCCAGTAGTATAGGAGGGTATGAGCAGTTCTTC. This translates into CASSIGGYEQFF.

Note on this clonotype: One junction end does not reproduce the germline sequence, and a read error may be involved. CDR3 region: CSARPTGREQGTQYF. The CDR3, as DNA: TGCAGTGCTAGACCGACGGGACGGGAGCAAGGGACCCAGTACTTC. The chain links TRBV20-1 to TRBJ2-5, with a possible D match to TRBD2 (6 bases). Germline assignment: CDR1 DFQATT and CDR2 SNEGSKA (reference sequence). This CDR3 comprises 15 residues.

The sample holds a few counts of this clonotype. The V call is TRBV3-1, the J call TRBJ1-4, with D unresolved. Germline V lookup: CDR1 LGHDT, CDR2 YNNKEL (reference sequence). CDR3 length: 15 amino acids. Trimming pared 0 bases from V and 5 bases from J, leaving 10 bases between. The CDR3 region is CASSQEQEYNEKLFF. The CDR3 DNA is TGTGCCAGCAGCCAAGAGCAGGAATACAATGAAAAACTGTTTTTT.

This clonotype has only a few counts. The chain recombines TRBV4-3 with TRBJ2-4; tentatively, D is TRBD1 or TRBD2 (7 bases each). This CDR3 spans 16 amino acids. Trimming removed 1 base from V and 5 bases from J, with 15 bases in between. Germline CDR1 is LGHNA and CDR2 is YSLEER. CDR3 sequence: CASSQGRGGGQNIQYF. CDR3 coding DNA: TGCGCCAGCAGCCAAGGCAGGGGAGGGGGCCAAAACATTCAGTACTTC.

V usage is TRBV6-6 and J usage is TRBJ2-5, with 8 positions matching TRBD2. The V gene end was trimmed by 5 bases and the J gene end by 11 bases; junction bases not matched to a gene: 19. The CDR3 contains 16 residues. Germline V gives CDR1 MNHNY, CDR2 SVGAGI (reference sequence). The CDR3 DNA is TGTGCCAGCAGTCCCCGGGGGGGCGCCTCCTTCGGTGAGCAGTACTTC. It encodes CASSPRGGASFGEQYF.

Comments on this clonotype: The germline gene is not matched at one end of the junction; a read error may be the cause. CDR3 DNA sequence: TGCGCCAGCAGCTTGGTCCCCACGGGACTAGCGGGAGCTAGAACTTACAATGGGCAGTTCTTC. Protein: CASSLVPTGLAGARTYNGQFF. The chain joins TRBV5-1 to TRBJ2-1; 14 nucleotides match TRBD2. Germline V gene data show CDR1 as SGHRS and CDR2 as YFSETQ. The CDR3 is made up of 21 amino acids.

This clonotype was seen a single time. The rearrangement links TRBV29-1 to TRBJ2-5; a weak D match, TRBD2 (5 bases). This CDR3 is built from 15 residues. V shed 6 bases and J shed 1 base, with 18 bases lying between them. Germline V gene data show CDR1 as SQVTM and CDR2 as ANQGSEA. The CDR3 is CSVGPRGQPQETQYF. CDR3 coding DNA: TGCAGCGTAGGCCCACGAGGGCAGCCCCAAGAGACCCAGTACTTC.

This clonotype was counted a few times. This chain uses TRBV24-1 with TRBJ1-2; D might be TRBD1 (6 bases). Trimming took 4 bases from V and 4 from J, leaving 12 bases between them. The CDR3 is 14 amino acids. Looked up from germline, CDR1 is KGHDR and CDR2 is SFDVKD. CDR3 sequence (DNA): TGTGCCACCAGTGAAGGGACAACTGTCTATGGCTACACCTTC. Protein product: CATSEGTTVYGYTF.

The chain links TRBV6-2 or TRBV6-3 to TRBJ2-1, with 9 nucleotides matching TRBD1. Losses at the gene ends were 7 bases for V and 9 bases for J; bases not matched to a gene: 25. The CDR3 is 19 amino acids. Germline loops: CDR1 MNHEY, CDR2 SVGEGT. CDR3 sequence (DNA): TGTGCCAGCAAAGGAAACCAACAGAATCCGGGACAGGGTTACTCTGAGCAGTTCTTC. Its protein product is CASKGNQQNPGQGYSEQFF.

On this clonotype: Relative to the germline gene, one junction end is altered; a read error may explain this. The rearrangement uses TRBV18 and TRBJ2-5; D call uncertain. CDR3 size: 14 residues. The germline V gene has CDR1 KGHSH and CDR2 LQKENI. The CDR3 spells CAGSRLVLQETQYF. The CDR3, as DNA: TGTGCCGGCTCACGGCTGGTACTACAAGAGACCCAGTACTTC. The full variable domain, rest sourced from reference TRBV18 and TRBJ2-5, is NAGVMQNPRHLVRRRGQEARLRCSPMKGHSHVYWYRQLPEEGLKFMVYLQKENIIDESGMPKERFSAEFPKEGPSILRIQQVVRGDSAAYFCAGSRLVLQETQYFGPGTRLLVL.

This clonotype was counted once. The V call is TRBV2, the J call TRBJ1-2, with D tentatively TRBD1 (6 bases). Trimming pared 7 bases from V and 0 bases from J, leaving 12 bases between. CDR1 and CDR2 from the germline V gene are SNHLY and FYNNEI. This CDR3 contains 14 residues. The CDR3 region is CASIKGETNYGYTF. As DNA, the CDR3 is TGTGCCAGCATAAAGGGGGAGACTAACTATGGCTACACCTTC.

The V and J genes are TRBV7-2 and TRBJ2-7, with D maybe TRBD2 (6 bases). CDR3 length equals 15 residues. Trimming removed 5 bases at V and 4 bases at J, with 18 bases between. Germline V CDR1 and CDR2: SGHTA, FQGNSA. The CDR3 DNA is TGTGCCAGCAGCCAGAGGGACCGGGGGTCATACGAGCAGTACTTC. The encoded protein is CASSQRDRGSYEQYF.

The chain recombines TRBV4-1 with TRBJ1-4, with 8 bases aligning to TRBD1. This CDR3 is 16 amino acids long. Germline V lookup: CDR1 MGHRA, CDR2 YSYEKL. V shed 4 bases and J 8 bases; nucleotides not matched to a gene: 12. The CDR3 DNA reads TGCGCCAGCAGCCTCACCCCTGGACAGGGACACGAAAAACTGTTTTTT. The encoded protein is CASSLTPGQGHEKLFF.

This clonotype was observed a few times. This rearrangement joins TRBV5-6 to TRBJ1-1, with D perhaps TRBD1 (5 bases). The CDR3 totals 16 residues. The germline V gene encodes CDR1 SGHDT and CDR2 YYEEEE. V was clipped by 1 base and J by 0 bases, with 13 bases between them. The CDR3 spells CASSLRQILMNTEAFF. The CDR3 DNA reads as TGTGCCAGCAGCTTGAGACAGATCCTCATGAACACTGAAGCTTTCTTT.

This clonotype appeared a single time. The DNA of the CDR3 is TGTGCCAGCAGTGAAGCCGAGACACCACACAATGAGCAGTTCTTC. Protein: CASSEAETPHNEQFF. The chain employs TRBV25-1 and TRBJ2-1, with D uncertain. Germline V gene data show CDR1 as MGHDK and CDR2 as SYGVNS. The CDR3 totals 15 residues. V was pared by 2 bases and J by 5 bases, with 13 bases between.